Listed here are 15 T cell receptor beta chains from one sample, sequenced in a study of shared clonotypes between healthy human individuals. Clones were sequenced by immunoSEQ multiplex PCR, and TCRdb holds only the in-frame ones, with some missing. The table records about 1 million clones, about 74% of them present only once. Sequencing was done on a sample of memory CD4+ T cells sorted from blood. Subset indicated: CD45RA-negative fraction. Receptor source: a man younger than 30 in good health.

In its sample, this clone was seen a few times. V usage is TRBV9 and J usage is TRBJ2-1; D may be TRBD2 (6 bases). The CDR3 is 14 residues long. Germline V gene lookup returns CDR1 SGDLS and CDR2 YYNGEE. The V gene lost 3 bases and the J gene lost 9 bases, with 16 bases spanning the gap. This chain's CDR3 is CASSAEAGKSEQFF. Written as DNA, the CDR3 is TGTGCCAGCAGCGCCGAGGCGGGGAAGAGTGAGCAGTTCTTC. The entire variable domain, with the rest obtained from reference TRBV9 and TRBJ2-1, is as follows: DSGVTQTPKHLITATGQRVTLRCSPRSGDLSVYWYQQSLDQGLQFLIQYYNGEERAKGNILERFSAQQFPDLHSELNLSSLELGDSALYFCASSAEAGKSEQFFGPGTRLTVL.

This clone has ten or more counts. The chain uses TRBV5-1 and TRBJ1-1; 7 positions match TRBD1. Looked up from germline, CDR1 is SGHRS and CDR2 is YFSETQ. V was pared by 4 bases and J by 1 base, with 7 bases of the junction left unmatched. This CDR3 is 15 amino acids long. The DNA of the CDR3 is TGCGCCAGCAGCAACCCGGGACAGAGGAACACTGAAGCTTTCTTT. It translates to CASSNPGQRNTEAFF.

Turning to this clone: This specimen includes other DNA sequences encoding the same CDR3. The chain joins TRBV5-1 to TRBJ2-1; D possibly matches TRBD1 or TRBD2 (6 bases each). V dropped 2 bases and J dropped 8 bases, with 8 bases sitting between them. The germline V gene encodes CDR1 SGHRS and CDR2 YFSETQ. The CDR3 loop spans 12 amino acids. The DNA for the CDR3 is TGCGCCAGCAGCTTAAGGGGGGATGAGCAGTTCTTC. It encodes CASSLRGDEQFF.

This clone has at least ten counts. This chain uses TRBV6-1 with TRBJ1-6; weak D call: TRBD1 (6 bases). The CDR3 consists of 14 residues. Between the trimmed V and J ends, which lost 6 bases and 6 bases, there was a span of 12 bases. CDR1 is MNHNS, CDR2 SASEGT, per germline. The CDR3 sequence: CASSGQWGNSPLHF. CDR3 nucleotides: TGTGCCAGCAGCGGACAGTGGGGTAATTCACCCCTCCACTTT.

The chain combines TRBV30 with TRBJ2-1; 8 nucleotides agree with TRBD2. The CDR3 covers 15 residues. V shed 2 bases, J shed 4 bases, and the junction held 7 bases outside the gene matches. Germline assignment: CDR1 GTSNPN and CDR2 SVGIG (reference sequence). CDR3 sequence: CAWSHGTSLYNEQFF. The DNA of the CDR3 is TGTGCCTGGAGTCACGGGACTAGTCTTTACAATGAGCAGTTCTTC.

The V and J genes are TRBV5-1 and TRBJ2-6; 10 positions match TRBD1. Losses at the gene ends were 1 base for V and 0 bases for J; bases not matched to a gene: 7. The germline CDR1 and CDR2 sequences are SGHRS and YFSETQ. CDR3 size: 19 residues. This CDR3 reads CASSLLRTGGSSGANVLTF. For the CDR3, the DNA is TGCGCCAGCAGCTTGCTTAGGACAGGGGGTAGCTCTGGGGCCAACGTCCTGACTTTC.

This clone was found a few times. The V call is TRBV18, the J call TRBJ1-6, with D hard to call. The CDR3 spans 17 residues. The germline CDR1 and CDR2 sequences are KGHSH and LQKENI. Trimming took 3 bases from V and 0 from J, leaving 12 bases between them. CDR3 sequence (DNA): TGTGCCAGCTCACCTCCGGCGGGAAGCTCCTATAATTCACCCCTCCACTTT. Encoded protein: CASSPPAGSSYNSPLHF.

This clone was observed a handful of times. Other DNA sequences within the sample encode an identical CDR3. This sequence joins TRBV18 and TRBJ2-1, with D possibly being TRBD1 or TRBD2 (5 bases each). The CDR3 is made up of 12 amino acids. CDR1 is KGHSH, CDR2 LQKENI, per germline. Trimming shortened V by 4 bases and J by 6 bases, and 7 bases separated the two germline ends. CDR3 nucleotide sequence: TGTGCCAGCTCACGGGACCGCAATGAGCAGTTCTTC. It yields the protein CASSRDRNEQFF.

The rearrangement joins TRBV2 to TRBJ1-4, with D hard to call. CDR3 size: 15 residues. V lost 2 bases, J lost 4 bases, and 11 bases lay in between. From germline, CDR1 is SNHLY and CDR2 FYNNEI. The CDR3 loop is CASSESSQVNEKLFF. The CDR3 coding sequence is TGTGCCAGCAGTGAATCATCGCAGGTTAATGAAAAACTGTTTTTT. The variable domain in full, completed from reference TRBV2 and TRBJ1-4, reads EPEVTQTPSHQVTQMGQEVILRCVPISNHLYFYWYRQILGQKVEFLVSFYNNEISEKSEIFDDQFSVERPDGSNFTLKIRSTKLEDSAMYFCASSESSQVNEKLFFGSGTQLSVL.

The chain links TRBV5-1 to TRBJ2-1; a weak D match, TRBD2 (6 bases). This CDR3 has 13 residues. From germline, CDR1 is SGHRS and CDR2 YFSETQ. Trimming stripped 1 base from V and 5 bases from J, with 7 bases between. The CDR3 region is CASSLWEDNEQFF. As DNA, the CDR3 is TGCGCCAGCAGCTTGTGGGAGGACAATGAGCAGTTCTTC.

This rearrangement joins TRBV19 to TRBJ1-2; TRBD1 aligns across 8 bases. The CDR3 contains 17 residues. Germline CDR1 LNHDA, CDR2 SQIVND (reference sequence). Germline trimming cut 8 bases from V and 2 bases from J; bases unmatched to any gene: 16. The CDR3 bases are TGTGCCAGTGGACAACCCACAGGGGGAGGCGCCAACTATGGCTACACCTTC. Protein sequence: CASGQPTGGGANYGYTF. Based on the CDR3 plus reference TRBV19 and TRBJ1-2, the full variable domain is DGGITQSPKYLFRKEGQNVTLSCEQNLNHDAMYWYRQDPGQGLRLIYYSQIVNDFQKGDIAEGYSVSREKKESFPLTVTSAQKNPTAFYLCASGQPTGGGANYGYTFGSGTRLTVV.

The sample holds a few counts of this clone. The CDR3 nucleotides are TGTGCCATCCTGCGACGGACAGGGGCCACCGGGGAGCTGTTTTTT. This encodes CAILRRTGATGELFF. The rearrangement links TRBV28 to TRBJ2-2, with 9 nucleotides matching TRBD1. Germline V gene lookup returns CDR1 MDHEN and CDR2 SYDVKM. V gave up 10 bases and J gave up 4 bases; unmatched junction bases: 10. This CDR3 has 15 amino acids.

V usage is TRBV30 and J usage is TRBJ1-2; 7 bases match TRBD1. Germline lookup yields CDR1 GTSNPN and CDR2 SVGIG (reference sequence). V gave up 0 bases and J gave up 4 bases; unmatched junction bases: 2. The CDR3 contains 13 residues. The CDR3 protein is CAWSVDRVYGYTF. CDR3 nucleotide sequence: TGTGCCTGGAGTGTAGACAGGGTCTATGGCTACACCTTC. Variable domain in full (rest from reference TRBV30 and TRBJ1-2): SQTIHQWPATLVQPVGSPLSLECTVEGTSNPNLYWYRQAAGRGLQLLFYSVGIGQISSEVPQNLSASRPQDRQFILSSKKLLLSDSGFYLCAWSVDRVYGYTFGSGTRLTVV.

As DNA, the CDR3 is TGTGCCAGCAGCTTTTACCGACAGGGGGCGGGCACCGGGGAGCTGTTTTTT. It codes for CASSFYRQGAGTGELFF. The V and J genes are TRBV5-4 and TRBJ2-2; 10 nucleotides line up with TRBD1. This CDR3 spans 17 amino acids. Germline V gives CDR1 SGHNT, CDR2 YYREEE (reference sequence). Trimming removed 2 bases from V and 4 bases from J; junction bases left unmatched: 8.

The chain has TRBV15 and TRBJ2-7; 8 nucleotides align to TRBD1. This CDR3 region has 15 residues. V gave up 1 base and J gave up 6 bases; unmatched junction bases: 8. Germline lookup yields CDR1 LNHNV and CDR2 YYDKDF (reference sequence). CDR3 DNA sequence: TGTGCCACCAGCAGAGGCCGGACAGGGCCGCTCGAGCAGTACTTC. Translated, it gives CATSRGRTGPLEQYF.